These 18 T cell receptor beta chains originate from one sample sequenced in a study of cytomegalovirus exposure and HLA in healthy donors. PCR was performed using 60 Vbeta and 13 Jbeta primers. The table came from immunoSEQ multiplex PCR; TCRdb's copy has only in-frame clones and leaves some out. The table shows about 120,000 clones, with over 70% occurring only once. The sample taken for sequencing was PBMCs. These receptors came from a female donor in good health and CMV-seropositive.

The CDR3 protein is CASSLAGDLTDTQYF. DNA for the CDR3: TGTGCCAGCAGTCTAGCGGGGGACCTCACAGATACGCAGTATTTT. This chain joins TRBV6-5 and TRBJ2-3, with 10 positions matching TRBD2. From germline, CDR1 is MNHEY and CDR2 SVGAGI. V dropped 5 bases and J dropped 2; count of bases not matched to a gene: 4. This CDR3 has 15 amino acids.

The J gene is TRBJ2-3, the V gene TRBV2; 7 nucleotides line up with TRBD1. The germline CDR1 and CDR2 sequences are SNHLY and FYNNEI. With 5 bases clipped from V and 1 base from J, the junction kept 6 bases outside the gene matches. The length of the CDR3 is 15 residues. CDR3: CASSSRTGRTDTQYF. DNA of the CDR3: TGTGCCAGCAGTTCTAGGACAGGTCGCACAGATACGCAGTATTTT.

This clone came up once. The rearrangement uses TRBV7-8 and TRBJ1-6; a weak D match, TRBD1 (6 bases). The CDR3 has 15 residues. Germline V gives CDR1 SGHVS, CDR2 FQNEAQ. Trimming took off 5 bases at V and 5 bases at J, with 13 bases between the two ends. The CDR3 loop reads CASSLRQADNSPLHF. DNA of the CDR3: TGTGCCAGCAGCCTCAGACAGGCCGATAATTCACCCCTCCACTTT. The whole variable domain, remainder taken from reference TRBV7-8 and TRBJ1-6, is GAGVSQSPRYKVAKRGQDVALRCDPISGHVSLFWYQQALGQGPEFLTYFQNEAQLDKSGLPSDRFFAERPEGSVSTLKIQRTQQEDSAVYLCASSLRQADNSPLHFGNGTRLTVT.

In its sample, this clone was seen a few times. The chain recombines TRBV10-3 with TRBJ2-3, with TRBD2 matching over 10 bases. In germline, CDR1 is ENHRY, CDR2 SYGVKD. V shed 10 bases, J shed 3 bases, and the junction held 7 bases outside the gene matches. The CDR3 is made up of 14 amino acids. The CDR3 reads CATASGGATDTQYF. The CDR3 nucleotides are TGTGCCACCGCCAGCGGGGGGGCGACAGATACGCAGTATTTT.

This rearrangement joins TRBV9 to TRBJ2-2, with 7 positions matching TRBD1. The CDR3 is 14 residues long. The V gene's germline CDR1 is SGDLS and CDR2 YYNGEE. Unmatched junction bases numbered 3, after V lost 1 base and J lost 6 bases. The CDR3 spells CASSVTGASGELFF. Here the CDR3 DNA reads TGTGCCAGCAGCGTAACAGGGGCATCCGGGGAGCTGTTTTTT.

The rearrangement links TRBV7-6 to TRBJ1-3; D unresolved. With 0 bases removed from V and 4 bases from J, the gap between germline ends came to 22 bases. CDR1 and CDR2 from the germline V gene are SGHVS and FNYEAQ. This CDR3 has 19 amino acids. CDR3 sequence (DNA): TGTGCCAGCAGCTTAGCCTTCACGGACTCGGACTCTATCGGAAACACCATATATTTT. It encodes CASSLAFTDSDSIGNTIYF.

The chain links TRBV7-9 to TRBJ1-4, with TRBD1 matching over 9 bases. This CDR3 spans 17 amino acids. Trimming removed 1 base from V and 3 bases from J; junction bases left unmatched: 6. The germline V gene has CDR1 SEHNR and CDR2 FQNEAQ (reference sequence). The CDR3 bases are TGTGCCAGCAGCTTAGGGAGGACAGGGGTGGCTAATGAAAAACTGTTTTTT. The encoded protein is CASSLGRTGVANEKLFF.

The rearrangement joins TRBV18 to TRBJ2-5; 9 bases match TRBD1. In germline, CDR1 is KGHSH, CDR2 LQKENI. J lost 4 bases, V lost 3 bases, and 3 bases had no gene match. The CDR3 is 14 amino acids. CDR3 amino acids: CASSPRTGVETQYF. In DNA, the CDR3 is TGTGCCAGCTCACCGAGGACAGGGGTAGAGACCCAGTACTTC.

This clone came up a few times. The CDR3 nucleotides read TGTGCCAGCAGCTTGGCCGGACAGGGGTACCCCTACGAGCAGTACTTC. This translates into CASSLAGQGYPYEQYF. The V gene is TRBV5-5, the J gene TRBJ2-7; TRBD1 aligns across 9 bases. Germline CDR1 SGHKS, CDR2 YYEKEE (reference sequence). With 0 bases clipped from V and 2 bases from J, the junction kept 6 bases outside the gene matches. CDR3 length: 16 residues.

The chain joins TRBV7-9 to TRBJ1-2; 10 bases map to TRBD1. The trim removed 5 bases at V and 0 bases at J, leaving 9 bases unmatched. Per the germline V gene, CDR1 is SEHNR and CDR2 is FQNEAQ (reference sequence). CDR3 length: 17 residues. As DNA, the CDR3 is TGTGCCAGCAGCCTCCTCGGGACAGGGGCCTCTAACTATGGCTACACCTTC. This codes for CASSLLGTGASNYGYTF.

This chain links TRBV6-1 with TRBJ1-5; D not resolved. This CDR3 spans 14 amino acids. The germline gives CDR1 MNHNS, CDR2 SASEGT. Trimming stripped 2 bases from V and 7 bases from J, with 12 bases between. The CDR3 is CASSENSVQQPQHF. Written as DNA, the CDR3 is TGTGCCAGCAGTGAAAATTCCGTCCAGCAGCCCCAGCATTTT.

The chain uses TRBV30 and TRBJ2-3; TRBD2 matches 8 bases. CDR1 GTSNPN and CDR2 SVGIG come from the germline V gene (reference sequence). After removal of 7 bases from V and 5 bases from J, the junction contained 14 bases not matched to a gene. The CDR3 runs to 15 residues. CDR3 in DNA: TGTGCCTCTTCCGGCCCGGGACTAGGGATAGATACGCAGTATTTT. Its protein product is CASSGPGLGIDTQYF.

V and J are TRBV2 and TRBJ2-3; D perhaps matches TRBD2 (5 bases). This CDR3 is 15 amino acids long. CDR1 is SNHLY and CDR2 is FYNNEI in the germline V gene. V was shortened by 8 bases and J by 2 bases, with 17 bases between the two germline ends. The CDR3 coding sequence is TGTGCCAGCGCCCCCCGGGGTTTCGACACAGATACGCAGTATTTT. Translating it yields CASAPRGFDTDTQYF.

The chain combines TRBV5-4 with TRBJ1-1; D might be TRBD1 (6 bases). CDR1 is SGHNT, CDR2 YYREEE, per germline (reference sequence). Trimming shortened V by 0 bases and J by 6 bases, and 15 bases separated the two germline ends. This CDR3 has 15 residues. CDR3 sequence: CASSLAGGGGPEAFF. The CDR3 DNA reads as TGTGCCAGCAGCTTGGCGGGGGGCGGAGGGCCTGAAGCTTTCTTT.

The CDR3 spells CASSYPGAVFGYTF. The CDR3 nucleotides read TGTGCCAGCAGTTACCCAGGGGCCGTTTTCGGCTACACCTTC. The rearrangement uses TRBV6-6 and TRBJ1-2, with D perhaps TRBD1 (6 bases). Trimming stripped 2 bases from V and 8 bases from J, with 15 bases between. The CDR3 covers 14 residues. The germline V gene encodes CDR1 MNHNY and CDR2 SVGAGI (reference sequence).

The chain has TRBV27 and TRBJ1-1, with D perhaps TRBD1 (5 bases). Trimming took 5 bases from V and 2 from J, leaving 18 bases between them. Germline values: CDR1 MNHEY, CDR2 SMNVEV (reference sequence). The CDR3 has 16 residues. The CDR3 DNA follows: TGTGCCAGCAGTCCCATAGACCGGGGGATAAACACTGAAGCTTTCTTT. Its protein is CASSPIDRGINTEAFF.

The chain carries TRBV18 and TRBJ1-1; D ambiguous. The V end was cut by 2 bases, the J end by 1 base, with 5 bases between. CDR1 is KGHSH, CDR2 LQKENI, per germline. The length of the CDR3 is 13 residues. The CDR3 DNA reads as TGTGCCAGCTCACCATTGGCGAACACTGAAGCTTTCTTT. This gives the protein CASSPLANTEAFF. The entire variable domain, with the rest obtained from reference TRBV18 and TRBJ1-1, is as follows: NAGVMQNPRHLVRRRGQEARLRCSPMKGHSHVYWYRQLPEEGLKFMVYLQKENIIDESGMPKERFSAEFPKEGPSILRIQQVVRGDSAAYFCASSPLANTEAFFGQGTRLTVV.

V usage is TRBV4-1 and J usage is TRBJ2-5, with 7 bases identical to TRBD2. Losses at the gene ends were 4 bases for V and 1 base for J; bases not matched to a gene: 6. The CDR3 length is 15 residues. Germline V gene lookup returns CDR1 MGHRA and CDR2 YSYEKL. CDR3 in amino acids: CASSPPAGSQETQYF. CDR3 DNA sequence: TGCGCCAGCAGCCCCCCAGCGGGATCCCAAGAGACCCAGTACTTC.